The clone carrying this TCR beta chain was counted a few times. Its ends do not fully match the called genes, so a read error is possible. Next came a second PCR, run for 7 to 11 cycles, which used a sample-barcoded 5' primer along with a J-beta primer mix. TCRdb reprocessed the 5' RACE reads with MiXCR, giving one entry per CDR3 protein. The profile shows more than 900,000 distinct CDR3 sequences, about 25% of them singletons. This sample is part of a study of blood T cells in healthy people across ages. CDR1 SGHTA and CDR2 FQGNSA come from the germline V gene. The length of the CDR3 is 12 residues. These data are also associated with another study on T cells of mothers and their children. As reported in that work: The yield was over 9 million TCR beta CDR3 reads from each mother and approximately 2.8 million from each child.

The V call is TRBV7-2, the J call TRBJ2-5; 8 bases are shared with TRBD2. The sequence derives from a girl aged 2 to 9 in good health. Sequences were obtained from blood. The CDR3 loop is CASSLVGLAGFF. In DNA form, the CDR3 reads TGTGCCAGCAGCTTAGTAGGCCTAGCGGGCTTCTTC.